The clone carrying this T cell receptor beta chain has only a few counts. What it recognizes is unknown. These data are taken from a study of radiotherapy plus CTLA-4 blockade in lung cancer. Study-level results: Radiotherapy with ipilimumab was followed by blood expansion of tumor-derived clones.

This CDR3 contains 16 residues. The V gene end was trimmed by 3 bases and the J gene end by 2 bases; junction bases not matched to a gene: 8. CDR1 SGHDT and CDR2 YYEEEE come from the germline V gene. The method was immunoSEQ multiplex PCR; TCRdb's version includes in-frame clones alone and lacks a portion of them. The sample carries 81,000 or so clones, 60% to 85% recorded once. The sequencing here drew on peripheral blood, taken from a patient treated with radiotherapy plus ipilimumab. The source of this sequence is a human donor with non-small cell lung cancer whose response to radiotherapy plus ipilimumab could not be evaluated. Some clones in this sample may be carry-over from other donors' samples. The gene calls are TRBV5-6 and TRBJ1-3; TRBD1 matches at 7 bases. The CDR3 spells CASSWGLQGTGNTIYF. CDR3 bases: TGTGCCAGCAGCTGGGGGCTACAGGGGACTGGAAACACCATATATTTT.